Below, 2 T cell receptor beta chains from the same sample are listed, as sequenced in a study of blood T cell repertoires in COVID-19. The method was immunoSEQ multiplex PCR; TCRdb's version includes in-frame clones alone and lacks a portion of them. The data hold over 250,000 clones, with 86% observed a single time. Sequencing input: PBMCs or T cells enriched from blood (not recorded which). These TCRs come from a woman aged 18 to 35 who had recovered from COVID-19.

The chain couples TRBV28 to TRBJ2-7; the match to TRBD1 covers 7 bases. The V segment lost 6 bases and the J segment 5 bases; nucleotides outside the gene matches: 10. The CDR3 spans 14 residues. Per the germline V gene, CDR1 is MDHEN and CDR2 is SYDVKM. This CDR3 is CASSPGTVPNEQYF. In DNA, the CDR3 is TGTGCCAGCAGCCCAGGGACAGTTCCAAACGAGCAGTACTTC.

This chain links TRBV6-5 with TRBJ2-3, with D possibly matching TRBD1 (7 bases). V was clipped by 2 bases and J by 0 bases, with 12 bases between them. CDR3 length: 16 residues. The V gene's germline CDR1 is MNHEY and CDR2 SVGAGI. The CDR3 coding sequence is TGTGCCAGCAGTTACCCTCAGGGGGGTAGCACAGATACGCAGTATTTT. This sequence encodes CASSYPQGGSTDTQYF.